This T cell receptor (beta chain) was observed in a study of cytomegalovirus exposure and HLA in healthy donors (dated by TCRdb to 2017 to 2019). In the study overall: An earlier analysis of approximately 590 of the donors reported 250 to 300 Gb of sequence data and approximately 110 million unique TCR beta sequences from roughly 180 million T cells. An early release that covered about 600 HLA-typed donors contained approximately 300 gigabases of sequencing data and around 85 million unique TCR sequences. Of the roughly 390 genotyped donors, 65% to 90% fell in the genetic ancestry cluster associated with self-reported Caucasian donors. The study was designed to test whether signatures of past pathogen exposure could be identified by cataloging public T cell receptors. The study profiled the T cell repertoires of about 720 subjects by immunosequencing and related them to cytomegalovirus serostatus. Besides the first cohort of about 730 subjects, a separate validation cohort made up of over a hundred different subjects was used. The study combined high-throughput TCR immunosequencing, statistical association of individual TCRs with disease status, and machine learning to predict cytomegalovirus infection status. In a later analysis, previously published TCR beta repertoires from 500 to 750 donors were re-analyzed and high-resolution HLA genotyping was added so that TCR occurrence patterns could be studied. Rather than drawing on any new phenotypic data, the later analysis identified candidate immune exposures from TCR beta sequences and the way those sequences occurred across donors. In an earlier analysis of 550 to 700 of the donors, high-throughput TCR beta sequencing was used to judge whether each TCR beta V gene segment behaved as functional or pseudogenic. Donor age, sex, ethnicity and CMV serostatus were compiled together with the repertoire data. A later genetic analysis used genome-wide SNP genotypes for about three fifths of the 666 donors, treating that subset as a discovery cohort. Every discovery cohort repertoire had been produced on one sequencing platform. Both class I and class II loci were covered by HLA typing, at four-digit resolution. The number of typed donors differed by locus: about 620-640 for A, B, C, DRB1 and DQB1; approximately 540 for DQA1; approximately 600 for DPA1; and around 470 for DPB1. Roughly five DR-DQ haplotypes were handled as single units for association and clustering, since linkage in the cohort was strong. Among 300 to 500 genotyped donors of the cohort, an average of approximately 240,000 unique TCR beta nucleotide sequences was sequenced per donor, of which roughly 17% were non-productive. What the authors observed across the whole study: When HLA alleles, especially DR and DQ, strongly co-occurred, attributing TCR associations to individual alleles was difficult. A further reported finding was that TCR beta sequences accurately predicted the HLA-A and HLA-B alleles for most subjects in the first cohort. Specific HLA alleles were associated with over 15,000 TCR beta sequences at a false discovery rate of 0.05 in a later analysis. V-gene and J-gene trimming of TCR beta chains was associated with a missense DCLRE1C variant in a later genetic analysis, and the association was replicated in an independent cohort. Roughly uniform sequencing depth across donors was assumed in presence/absence analyses, although this assumption may not hold. The study listed approximately 150 TCR beta chains as associated with cytomegalovirus. Broadly in line with IMGT annotations, most TCR beta V segments showed up in productive rearrangements about 87% or about 30% of the time in an earlier analysis of 587 of the donors. Most TCR sequences were observed very rarely across donors, whereas some public TCRs were present in many individuals. HLA typing was unavailable for some donors at each locus, so association tests used only the typed subset. A later analysis found that TCR association rates varied across HLA loci, with DRB1 alleles showing the most associated TCRs and HLA-C alleles the fewest. Cytomegalovirus status was reported to be diagnosed by the classifier with high specificity and sensitivity in both the original and validation cohorts. In a later analysis, several top co-occurrence clusters were reported to appear linked to parvovirus B19, influenza, CMV and Epstein-Barr virus. In vitro tests confirmed that a few of the cytomegalovirus-associated TCR beta chains recognize cytomegalovirus antigens. In a later analysis, HLA-associated TCR beta chains showed more clonal expansion and lower generation probabilities than non-associated chains that were equally common. The sequencing pipeline was judged likely to have produced a cluster of highly shared sequence variants as a technical artifact. A later analysis found that most CMV-associated TCR beta chains appeared HLA-restricted, with HLA associations seemingly driven largely by CMV exposure. Because the 87-base-pair reads could not distinguish some IMGT-functional V segments, including TRBV6-2 and TRBV6-3, those segments were excluded. In this cohort, only TCR beta chains were sequenced, and detectable features were limited by the absence of alpha or paired-chain data. About 15 rarely observed V segments, including chromosome 9 orphons, were excluded from the earlier analysis of just under 600 of the donors because counts were too low. Compared with the roughly 700-donor mean, donors in an Asian-associated ancestry cluster had fewer N-insertions in productive TCRs, according to a later genetic analysis. The authors suggested that the approach could potentially be extended to other disease states and immunological phenotypes. For the cohort, immune exposure information was limited to CMV serostatus. Linkage disequilibrium might explain the correlated functional status among segregating V segments, but an unknown experimental factor could not be ruled out.

The germline V gene provides CDR1 MNHNS and CDR2 SASEGT. From cysteine to phenylalanine, the CDR3 is 13 amino acids long. The entry retains the CDR3 DNA only, 39 bases that are in frame from base 1. V is clipped by 4 bases and J by 6 bases, and the sequence between their germline boundaries is 12 bases long. The library was prepared using the immunoSEQ multiplex PCR assay. For the multiplex PCR, a mixture combining 60 forward primers for TCR Vbeta segments and 13 reverse primers for TCR Jbeta segments was used. A multiplex PCR assay on genomic DNA amplified the CDR3 region of rearranged TCR beta genes. Amplified TCR beta libraries were sequenced as 87-base-pair reads on the Illumina HiSeq System. Under the source paper's analysis protocol: A later analysis tallied tens of millions of unique TCR beta chains across the 700 or so repertoires, and around 10 million of those chains were shared by two or more donors. A nearest-neighbor algorithm error-corrected the raw reads and collapsed the reads into unique sequences, merging closely related sequences to remove PCR and sequencing errors. V, D and J gene segments were assigned by aligning CDR3 sequences to IMGT reference sequences. For a sequence to be retained, at least a six-nucleotide match to both a V gene segment and a J gene segment was required. Rearrangements were classified as productive when the CDR3 lacked stop codons and remained in frame with V and J, and all other rearrangements were classified as non-productive. CDR3 was defined according to IMGT convention as the region running from the second conserved V-encoded cysteine to the conserved J-encoded phenylalanine. The earlier analysis of some 580 of the donors excluded any sequence lacking an unambiguous match to a single V gene segment. In an earlier analysis of around 600 of the donors, V segments were called functional above 56.7% productive rearrangements and were called segregating when the between-donor standard deviation exceeded 5%. A statistical classification framework was developed to diagnose cytomegalovirus status using the catalog of TCR beta chain sequences. A later analysis assigned V and J genes by comparing TCR nucleotide sequences with IMGT/GENE-DB human TR gene sequences. A later analysis assigned CDR3 sequences and most-parsimonious VDJ recombination scenarios with the TCRdist pipeline. A later analysis defined each TCR beta chain by its CDR3 amino acid sequence plus V-gene family, and excluded reads lacking a unique V-gene family. A later analysis removed roughly 590 highly shared, low-generation-probability nucleotide sequences to deal with suspected cross-contamination and a sequencing artifact. A later analysis calculated a clonal expansion index for each public chain from normalized within-repertoire ranks of inferred template counts. In a later analysis, generation probabilities were computed using a VDJ recombination model fitted to out-of-frame rearrangements, and the results were checked against IGoR. In a later analysis, hypergeometric tests were used to score TCR-TCR, TCR-HLA and TCR-CMV co-occurrence, with a repertoire-size bias correction applied to TCR pairs. False discovery rates were estimated in a later analysis by permuting HLA or CMV assignments 20 times. In a later analysis, co-occurring TCRs were grouped using DBSCAN, with TCRdist sequence similarity added in when clustering inside HLA-allele-positive subsets. Co-occurrence clustering excluded repertoires with fewer than 30,000 or more than 120,000 public chains, plus five with anomalous nucleotide sharing. The clones in this table, taken by TCRdb from immuneACCESS, are in-frame only. Not every clone is retained; where verified, under half of the shortfall comes from an unresolved V gene, and the cause of the rest is unknown. V and J calls and clone size come straight from that table; D and trimming were deduced from the DNA. A total of fewer than 150,000 clones appear in this sample, 75% to 90% of them only once. Together, the top ten hold about 7% of the sample.

The cohort comprised some 680 healthy bone marrow donors. Cohort members were all nominally healthy when sampled, although unrecorded immune exposures were likely present. The donor was CMV seropositive and belonged to the group of some 290 seropositive cohort members. A peripheral blood sample was provided by each donor, and peripheral blood mononuclear cells were used for TCR beta sequencing. Genomic DNA was extracted from the blood cell samples with the Qiagen DNeasy Blood Extraction Kit. Note on this clone: The target of this receptor is not known. No base quality values were provided; no much bigger clone lies one nucleotide off.

Material: PBMCs. The sequence is built from TRBV6-1 and TRBJ1-2; TRBD1 might be the D gene, on 6 matching bases. The receptor was derived from a young woman in good health and CMV-seropositive. CDR3 reads: CASSVQGVDGYTF. Read as DNA, the sequence is TGTGCCAGCAGTGTACAGGGAGTGGATGGCTACACCTTC.